Listed here is a single T cell receptor (beta chain). In its sample, this clonotype was seen many times. Its target antigen remains unknown. No base-level quality is on record; no much larger clone is a single base apart. According to the germline V gene, CDR1 reads MGHRA and CDR2 reads YSYEKL. Counted from cysteine to phenylalanine, this CDR3 has 18 amino acids. CDR3 DNA is the only sequence kept; it has 54 bases, read in frame from the first base. V is cut back by 4 bases and J by 2 bases, with 10 bases in the junction unmatched. The data are from a study of identical twins (dated by TCRdb to 2016 to 2017). Regarding the study in general: To test whether fetal clonotypes persist, the study used deep sequencing on TCR alpha and beta repertoires from monozygotic twins, unrelated adults of various ages, and cord blood. To rule out contamination, the twin experiments were replicated at different times with different library preparation protocols.

Receptor amplification or capture employed 5' RACE. TCRdb names Illumina HiSeq 2000 as the instrument used. A universal primer binding site was introduced by template switching, and a unique molecular identifier was present in the final cDNA, enabling accurate counting of TCR cDNA molecules. Specific primers in the conserved constant-segment region were used to synthesize first-strand cDNA for the TCR alpha and beta chains. To control for contamination, every cDNA library was double barcoded, receiving both a SMART-Mk sample barcode and Illumina barcodes. TruSeq adapter sequences and Illumina sample barcodes were added in two successive PCR steps. The TCR alpha and beta cDNA libraries were sequenced on the Illumina HiSeq platform using custom primers. Turning to the authors' computational methods: MiGEC processed the raw reads to extract unique molecular identifiers, while MiXCR was used to determine the CDR3 positions. Recombination models were inferred per individual with the repgenHMM and IGoR tools using an EM algorithm. Shared clonotypes were analyzed with the tcR package in R, and sharing was normalized by the product of cloneset sizes. To study raw recombination free of thymic and clonal selection effects, out-of-frame nonproductive sequences were analyzed. TCRdb itself trimmed the public reads at Q25 with fastp, ran MiXCR and retained productive beta chains. For every CDR3 protein sequence, its rows merge into one entry that carries the most common genes and DNA. The V and J calls were determined by TCRdb, not by the authors. The sample yields some 300,000 distinct CDR3 sequences; roughly an eighth were counted once. The top ten clonotypes cover roughly 7.8% of the sample.

General conclusions and limits of the study: Out-of-frame TCR alpha sharing in monozygotic twins was systematically underestimated by recombination models, whereas sharing between unrelated individuals was in agreement with the recombination models. The excess sharing between twins in beta out-of-frame sequences was weaker because fewer shared sequences reduced the signal-to-noise ratio. Fewer insertions were carried by abundant cord blood beta clonotypes; a weaker similar trend was observed in young adult naive repertoires, while no such trend was observed in memory repertoires. Invariant T cells such as MAIT and iNKT could partly confound zero-insertion analyses, though diverse VJ usage argued against this for most clonotypes. Out-of-frame TCR alpha sequences shared between twins showed an excess of low generation-probability sequences compared with coincidental sharing between unrelated individuals. Conclusions relied on cross-sectional statistical analysis, since the same donors could not be followed over many years.

Every donor was a healthy Caucasian. Three pairs of female monozygotic twins, all aged roughly 18 to 30 years, made up the twin cohort. Positive isolation kits from Invitrogen were used to isolate the CD4+ and CD8+ T cell populations. These same data were also listed under a study on yellow fever vaccine responses in identical twins. The second study, in turn, reports: According to the authors, in identical twins the way T cells responded to vaccination appeared partly convergent and partly personalized. In identical twins, the study followed T cell clones that responded to the vaccine with precision.

Sample: CD8+ T cells sorted from blood. The receptor chain draws on TRBV4-1 and TRBJ2-3; a stretch of 12 junction bases matches TRBD2. This clonotype was obtained from a woman aged 18-35 years in good health. The CDR3 corresponds to CASSPRLAGATPTDTQYF. The nucleotides read TGCGCCAGCAGCCCTCGACTAGCGGGAGCCACTCCCACAGATACGCAGTATTTT.